These 14 T cell receptor beta chains originate from one sample sequenced in a study of shared clonotypes between healthy human individuals (dated by TCRdb to between 2020 and 2021). The library was obtained by the immunoSEQ multiplex PCR assay. This is the immuneACCESS table as TCRdb keeps it, with only in-frame sequences that have V and J called. A part of the clones is gone; compared with another copy, unresolved V genes explain less than half, and the rest is unexplained. In all, the sample holds over a million clones, and 96% of those were seen once. Of the sample, roughly 1.1% falls within the top ten clones. The specimen was naive CD4+ T cells sorted from blood. The sample's cell subset or site, from its label and the paper: CD45RA+ positively selected. The receptors were sampled from a man younger than 40 in good health.

The chain recombines TRBV7-2 with TRBJ2-7; D not certain. Trimming took 5 bases from V and 5 from J, leaving 13 bases between them. The CDR3 covers 13 residues. CDR1 and CDR2 (germline): SGHTA, FQGNSA. The CDR3 protein is CASSLPVIDEQYF. The CDR3 coding sequence is TGTGCCAGCAGCCTCCCAGTAATCGACGAGCAGTACTTC.

The DNA for the CDR3 is TGTGCCAGCAGCTTATCCTGGGGGACTAGCGGGTACACAGATACGCAGTATTTT. Amino acids: CASSLSWGTSGYTDTQYF. The chain has TRBV7-2 and TRBJ2-3, with 12 bases matching TRBD2. CDR1 is SGHTA, CDR2 FQGNSA, per germline. The ends lost 2 bases at V and 2 bases at J; junction bases unmatched: 8. CDR3 length equals 18 residues.

V is TRBV9 and J is TRBJ2-3, with no clear D. The CDR3 extends over 16 amino acids. Deletions cut 0 bases from V and 4 bases from J, with 15 bases between. The germline V gene encodes CDR1 SGDLS and CDR2 YYNGEE. The DNA for the CDR3 is TGTGCCAGCAGCGTAGTAGCTGGAGTAGGACCAGATACGCAGTATTTT. This gives the protein CASSVVAGVGPDTQYF.

This clone showed up just a few times. The genes are TRBV27 and TRBJ2-7; either TRBD1 or TRBD2 may fit D (6 bases each). The CDR3 sequence is 14 residues long. Germline CDR1 reads MNHEY; CDR2 reads SMNVEV (reference sequence). Trimming shortened V by 7 bases and J by 7 bases, and 20 bases separated the two germline ends. CDR3 bases: TGTGCCAGCACCACCACCCGGGGGCTGGGGGAGCAGTACTTC. Translated: CASTTTRGLGEQYF.

This clone was detected once. The chain employs TRBV7-2 and TRBJ2-1, with 11 bases fitting TRBD2. The germline gives CDR1 SGHTA, CDR2 FQGNSA. The junction had 6 bases not matched to a gene; V was cut back by 3 bases and J by 5 bases. This CDR3 comprises 16 residues. CDR3 loop: CASSFAPGLADNEQFF. DNA of the CDR3: TGTGCCAGCAGCTTCGCCCCGGGACTAGCGGACAATGAGCAGTTCTTC.

The V call is TRBV11-2, the J call TRBJ2-4; D might be TRBD2 (5 bases). V was clipped by 1 base and J by 6 bases, with 7 bases between them. CDR3 length: 13 residues. Germline V gives CDR1 SGHAT, CDR2 FQNNGV. CDR3 nucleotides: TGTGCCAGCAGCTTAGTTGCGGGAAACATTCAGTACTTC. This encodes CASSLVAGNIQYF.

V and J are TRBV7-8 and TRBJ2-1; tentative D call: TRBD2 (5 bases). CDR1 SGHVS and CDR2 FQNEAQ come from the germline V gene. The CDR3 is 15 residues long. Between the trimmed V and J ends, which lost 5 bases and 0 bases, there was a span of 11 bases. In nucleotides, the CDR3 is TGTGCCAGCAGCCCGACTATTAGCTCCTACAATGAGCAGTTCTTC. Its protein product is CASSPTISSYNEQFF.

The chain employs TRBV6-1 and TRBJ1-2, with a possible D match to TRBD1 (5 bases). Germline V gene sequence: CDR1 MNHNS, CDR2 SASEGT. The CDR3 is 15 amino acids. V was trimmed by 6 bases and J by 4 bases, leaving 18 bases between them. CDR3 coding DNA: TGTGCCAGCAGCTCCATGCCAGACAGTTCCTATGGCTACACCTTC. This sequence encodes CASSSMPDSSYGYTF.

The V and J genes are TRBV5-4 and TRBJ1-3; no clear D. The CDR3 is made up of 12 amino acids. V was pared by 4 bases and J by 4 bases, with 6 bases between. Germline V gene sequence: CDR1 SGHNT, CDR2 YYREEE (reference sequence). This chain's CDR3 is CASSANGNTIYF. As DNA, the CDR3 is TGTGCCAGCAGCGCAAACGGAAACACCATATATTTT.

This chain links TRBV5-4 with TRBJ2-1; a possible D gene is TRBD2 (5 bases). This CDR3 has 16 amino acids. Germline V gene lookup returns CDR1 SGHNT and CDR2 YYREEE (reference sequence). V lost 5 bases, J lost 5 bases, and 20 bases lay in between. This chain's CDR3 is CASSQRGAVFDNEQFF. CDR3 coding DNA: TGTGCCAGCAGTCAACGGGGAGCGGTGTTTGACAATGAGCAGTTCTTC.

V usage is TRBV5-4 and J usage is TRBJ2-5; 12 bases map to TRBD2. CDR3 size: 15 residues. Trimming removed 3 bases from V and 4 bases from J; junction bases left unmatched: 4. Germline lookup yields CDR1 SGHNT and CDR2 YYREEE (reference sequence). Here the CDR3 DNA reads TGTGCCAGCAGCTCGGGACTAGCGGGTCGAGAGACCCAGTACTTC. Residues: CASSSGLAGRETQYF.

The chain employs TRBV7-8 and TRBJ2-2; 10 positions match TRBD2. The CDR3 has 18 amino acids. V shed 5 bases, J shed 2 bases, and the junction held 11 bases outside the gene matches. The germline V gene has CDR1 SGHVS and CDR2 FQNEAQ. The CDR3 here is CASSRPRTSGENTGELFF. The CDR3 DNA follows: TGTGCCAGCAGCCGTCCCCGGACTAGCGGAGAAAACACCGGGGAGCTGTTTTTT.

The chain has TRBV7-2 and TRBJ2-1; D uncertain. The V and J ends lost 0 bases and 9 bases respectively, with 12 bases between them. The CDR3 covers 14 residues. Germline lookup yields CDR1 SGHTA and CDR2 FQGNSA. This chain's CDR3 is CASSLARGQSEQFF. The CDR3 region has the DNA TGTGCCAGCAGCTTAGCGCGTGGGCAGTCTGAGCAGTTCTTC.

This chain connects TRBV9 to TRBJ2-3, with 8 positions matching TRBD2. The ends lost 1 base at V and 3 bases at J; junction bases unmatched: 4. Germline-derived CDR1 and CDR2 are SGDLS and YYNGEE. The CDR3 has 15 residues. This chain's CDR3 is CASSVTSGPTDTQYF. In DNA, the CDR3 is TGTGCCAGCAGCGTAACTAGCGGCCCGACAGATACGCAGTATTTT.